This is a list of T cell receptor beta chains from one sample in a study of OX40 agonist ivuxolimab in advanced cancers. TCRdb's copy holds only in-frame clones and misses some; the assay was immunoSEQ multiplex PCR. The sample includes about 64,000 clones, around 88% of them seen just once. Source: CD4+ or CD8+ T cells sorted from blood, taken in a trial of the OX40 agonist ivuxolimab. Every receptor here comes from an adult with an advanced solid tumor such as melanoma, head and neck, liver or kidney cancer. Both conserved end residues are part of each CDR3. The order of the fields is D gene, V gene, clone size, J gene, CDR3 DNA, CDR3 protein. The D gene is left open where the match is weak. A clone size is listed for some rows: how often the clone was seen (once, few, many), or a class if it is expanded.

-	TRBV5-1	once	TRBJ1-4	TGCGCCAGCAGCTTGGCCCCAGGGGCAGGTAATGAAAAACTGTTTTTT	CASSLAPGAGNEKLFF
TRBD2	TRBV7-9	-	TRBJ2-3	TGTGCCAGCAGGGGGGGACTATTCACAGATACGCAGTATTTT	CASRGGLFTDTQYF
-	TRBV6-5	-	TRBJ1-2	TGTGCCAGCAGTAACCCGGGCAGGGATGGAGGCTACACCTTC	CASSNPGRDGGYTF
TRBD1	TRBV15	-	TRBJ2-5	TGTGCCACCAGCTCACGGGACAGGGATGGAGAGACCCAGTACTTC	CATSSRDRDGETQYF
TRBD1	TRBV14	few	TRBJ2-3	TGTGCCAGCAGCCCGCGACAGGGTGCCACAGATACGCAGTATTTT	CASSPRQGATDTQYF
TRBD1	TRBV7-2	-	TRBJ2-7	TGTGCCAGCAGCCCCAGGACAGGGGGCTCCTACGAGCAGTACTTC	CASSPRTGGSYEQYF
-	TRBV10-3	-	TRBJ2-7	TGTGCCATCAGTGAGTCGGGGGCGCGCGAGCAGTACTTC	CAISESGAREQYF
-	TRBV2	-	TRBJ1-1	TGTGCCAGCGGGGGCGGGGTGGGCCGCACTGAAGCTTTCTTT	CASGGGVGRTEAFF
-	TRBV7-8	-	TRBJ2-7	TGTGCCAGCAGCTTAGGCCTCAGGGGCCGGTACCAAGACTACGAGCAGTACTTC	CASSLGLRGRYQDYEQYF
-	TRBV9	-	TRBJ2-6	TGTGCCAGCAGCGTAGGAAGGGGCGTCTCTGGGGCCAACGTCCTGACTTTC	CASSVGRGVSGANVLTF
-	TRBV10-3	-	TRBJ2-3	TGTGCCATCAGTGGCTCAGATACGCAGTATTTT	CAISGSDTQYF
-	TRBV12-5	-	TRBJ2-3	TGTGCTAGTGGTTTGGGGGAGTCGGGCACAGATACGCAGTATTTT	CASGLGESGTDTQYF
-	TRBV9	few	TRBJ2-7	TGTGCCAGCAGCCCAAGGACAACCCCCTACGAGCAGTACTTC	CASSPRTTPYEQYF
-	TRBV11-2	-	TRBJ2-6	TGTGCCAGCAGCCAGGGGGGCTCTGGGGCCAACGTCCTGACTTTC	CASSQGGSGANVLTF
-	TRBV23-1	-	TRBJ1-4	TGCGCCAGCAGTAGTACAGGCGGTGAAAAACTGTTTTTT	CASSSTGGEKLFF
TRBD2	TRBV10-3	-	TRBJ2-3	TGTGCCATCAGTAAAGGACTAGCGGGGGGCACAGATACGCAGTATTTT	CAISKGLAGGTDTQYF
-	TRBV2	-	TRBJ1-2	TGTGCCAGCAGTGAAGCTGGGAGGGGTGGACCTGGCTACACCTTC	CASSEAGRGGPGYTF
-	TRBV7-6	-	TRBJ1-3	TGTGCCAGCAGCTTAGTATCCCCGGAAGACACCATATATTTT	CASSLVSPEDTIYF
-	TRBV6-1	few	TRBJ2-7	TGTGCCAGCAGTGAAGCCTTGTCAGGGGCGGGCCTCTCCTACGAGCAGTACTTC	CASSEALSGAGLSYEQYF
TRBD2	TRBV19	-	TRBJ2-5	TGTGCCAGTAGTATACTAGCGGGAGCAGAGACCCAGTACTTC	CASSILAGAETQYF
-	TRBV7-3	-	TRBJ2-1	TGTGCCAGCAGCTTAACAAGAGGGGGAACCTACAATGAGCAGTTCTTC	CASSLTRGGTYNEQFF
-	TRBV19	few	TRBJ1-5	TGTGCCAGTGCTACTGGGGGGCTTCAGCCCCAGCATTTT	CASATGGLQPQHF
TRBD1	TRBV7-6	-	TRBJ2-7	TGTGCCAGCAGCTTAGCGGGGACAGGGGCGTACGAGCAGTACTTC	CASSLAGTGAYEQYF
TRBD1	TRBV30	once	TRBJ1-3	TGTGCCTGCAGGGGGCGATCTGGAAACACCATATATTTT	CACRGRSGNTIYF
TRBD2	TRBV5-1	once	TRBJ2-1	TGCGCCAGCACCACGGAGGGGAGGGGCGGTAATGAGCAGTTCTTC	CASTTEGRGGNEQFF
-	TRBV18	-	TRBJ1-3	TGTGCCAGCTCACCACCGGGAAACACCATATATTTT	CASSPPGNTIYF
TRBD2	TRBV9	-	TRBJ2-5	TGTGCCAGCAGCAACCCCGGGACTAGCGGGGGGGCGTGGGAGACCCAGTACTTC	CASSNPGTSGGAWETQYF
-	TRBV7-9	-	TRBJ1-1	TGTGCCAGCAGTCAAGCAGGCTATGAAGCTTTCTTT	CASSQAGYEAFF
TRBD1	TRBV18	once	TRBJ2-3	TGTGCCAGCTCGACCTCCGGGACAGCCACAGATACGCAGTATTTT	CASSTSGTATDTQYF
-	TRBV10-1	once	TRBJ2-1	TGCGCCAGCAGTGCTTTTTCCGGGGCCACGGAGCAGTTCTTC	CASSAFSGATEQFF
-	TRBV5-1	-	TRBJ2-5	TGCGCCAGCAGCTTGGGGACTAACCAAGAGACCCAGTACTTC	CASSLGTNQETQYF
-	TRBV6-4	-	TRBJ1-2	TGTGCCAGTGATACAGGGCGGGAGGGCTACACCTTC	CASDTGREGYTF
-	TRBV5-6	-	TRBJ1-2	TGTGCCAGCAGCTTGGCATCAGGGGTAGGTGGCTACACCTTC	CASSLASGVGGYTF